This is a list of T cell receptor beta chains from one sample in a study of cytomegalovirus exposure and HLA in healthy donors. This table comes from immunoSEQ multiplex PCR, and its TCRdb copy is limited to in-frame clones, with some not included. Of 250,000 or so clones detected, around 90% appear once; the ten largest clones hold under 0.4%. The sample consisted of PBMCs. The receptors were gathered from a woman aged 18-29 years in good health and CMV-seronegative. Each CDR3 is given with its conserved first and last residue. A D gene is named only where the DNA matches it firmly. Only some rows state a clone size, as once, few, many or a class for expanded clones.

CASSVEGGGNTIYF TGTGCCAGCAGCGTAGAAGGGGGTGGAAACACCATATATTTT TRBJ1-3 - - TRBV9
CASSWQTGILEQYF TGTGCCAGCAGCTGGCAGACAGGGATCCTCGAGCAGTACTTC TRBJ2-7 - TRBD1 TRBV11-2
CASSLVAQGYTGELFF TGTGCCAGCAGCTTAGTAGCGCAGGGGTACACCGGGGAGCTGTTTTTT TRBJ2-2 - - TRBV7-6
CASSLSYLRGITGELFF TGCGCCAGCAGCCTCTCGTACCTCAGGGGAATCACCGGGGAGCTGTTTTTT TRBJ2-2 - - TRBV5-1
CASSPFSPISLPSPYEQYF TGTGCCAGCTCACCATTTTCCCCCATATCATTGCCGAGTCCCTACGAGCAGTACTTC TRBJ2-7 - - TRBV18
CASSLSGFGGQHYNEQFF TGTGCCAGCAGTTTATCGGGCTTCGGCGGGCAGCACTACAATGAGCAGTTCTTC TRBJ2-1 - - TRBV27
CASSLETGGGETQYF TGTGCCAGCAGCTTAGAAACAGGGGGAGGAGAGACCCAGTACTTC TRBJ2-5 - TRBD1 TRBV7-9
CASSLGQGIWNTEAFF TGTGCCAGCAGTCTTGGACAGGGAATTTGGAACACTGAAGCTTTCTTT TRBJ1-1 - TRBD1 TRBV28
CASSPPGGETQYF TGTGCCAGCAGCCCCCCCGGGGGGGAGACCCAGTACTTC TRBJ2-5 - TRBD2 TRBV9
CASSPQDRGSSGNTIYF TGTGCCAGCTCACCTCAAGACAGGGGCTCCTCTGGAAACACCATATATTTT TRBJ1-3 - TRBD1 TRBV18
CASSPQGPLKHTGELFF TGTGCCAGCAGCCCCCAGGGCCCCCTTAAACACACCGGGGAGCTGTTTTTT TRBJ2-2 - - TRBV7-2
CASSDVRGNTGELFF TGTGCCAGCAGTGATGTTCGGGGGAACACCGGGGAGCTGTTTTTT TRBJ2-2 - - TRBV2
CASSQTGPGNTIYF TGTGCCAGCAGTCAGACAGGGCCTGGAAACACCATATATTTT TRBJ1-3 - TRBD1 TRBV2
CASRGTSGGSNEQFF TGTGCCAGCAGAGGGACTAGCGGGGGTTCGAATGAGCAGTTCTTC TRBJ2-1 - TRBD2 TRBV6-5
CASSQDLDREASPLHF TGCGCCAGCAGCCAAGACCTGGACAGGGAGGCGTCACCCCTCCACTTT TRBJ1-6 - TRBD1 TRBV4-3
CASSQGGQPQHF TGTGCCAGCAGCCAGGGGGGTCAGCCCCAGCATTTT TRBJ1-5 - TRBD1 TRBV7-9
CASSIGSGPGQRAFYSNQPQHF TGTGCCAGTAGTATAGGGTCCGGACCGGGACAGAGGGCCTTTTATAGCAATCAGCCCCAGCATTTT TRBJ1-5 - TRBD1 TRBV19
CASSMSRTSGYTF TGTGCCAGTAGTATGAGCCGAACTAGTGGCTACACCTTC TRBJ1-2 - - TRBV19
CASSLVGGSYEQYF TGTGCCAGCAGCTTAGTAGGCGGCTCCTACGAGCAGTACTTC TRBJ2-7 - - TRBV7-9
CASSLEQGFYEQYF TGTGCCAGCAGCTTGGAACAGGGATTCTACGAGCAGTACTTC TRBJ2-7 - - TRBV5-6
CASSQGASSGNTIYF TGTGCCAGCAGCCAAGGAGCAAGCTCTGGAAACACCATATATTTT TRBJ1-3 once - TRBV14
CAGSPGTGDQPQHF TGTGCCGGCTCGCCGGGGACAGGGGACCAGCCCCAGCATTTT TRBJ1-5 few TRBD1 TRBV28
CSGSGDSDTQYF TGCAGCGGCTCCGGGGACTCTGATACGCAGTATTTT TRBJ2-3 - - TRBV29-1
CASSLSIPSGTLTYEQYF TGTGCCAGCTCACTGTCAATCCCTAGCGGGACCCTAACCTACGAGCAGTACTTC TRBJ2-7 - TRBD2 TRBV18
CASRRPGSYNEQFF TGTGCCAGCAGGCGGCCGGGGTCCTACAATGAGCAGTTCTTC TRBJ2-1 - - TRBV6-1
CASSPSRQGSTGELFF TGCGCCAGCAGCCCCTCTAGACAGGGCTCCACCGGGGAGCTGTTTTTT TRBJ2-2 - TRBD1 TRBV5-1
CSVEFVAVEAFF TGCAGCGTTGAATTTGTGGCAGTTGAAGCTTTCTTT TRBJ1-1 once - TRBV29-1
CASSYSGVNIQYF TGTGCCAGCAGTTACAGCGGGGTAAACATTCAGTACTTC TRBJ2-4 - TRBD2 TRBV6-6
CASSSTGSNSPLHF TGTGCCAGCAGTTCAACAGGGTCGAATTCACCCCTCCACTTT TRBJ1-6 once - TRBV6-5
CAWSGGPYEQYF TGTGCCTGGAGTGGGGGCCCCTACGAGCAGTACTTC TRBJ2-7 - - TRBV30
CASSELRWANYGYTF TGTGCCAGCAGTGAACTACGGTGGGCCAACTATGGCTACACCTTC TRBJ1-2 - - TRBV2
CASSYVGERGEAFF TGTGCCAGCAGTTACGTCGGGGAAAGAGGTGAAGCTTTCTTT TRBJ1-1 once - TRBV6-6
CASRTSANTGELFF TGTGCCAGCAGGACTAGCGCGAACACCGGGGAGCTGTTTTTT TRBJ2-2 - TRBD2 TRBV6-5
CASSPGRGQETQYF TGCGCCAGCAGCCCGGGCAGGGGGCAAGAGACCCAGTACTTC TRBJ2-5 once TRBD1 TRBV5-1
CASRQVSNQPQHF TGTGCCAGTAGACAGGTTAGCAATCAGCCCCAGCATTTT TRBJ1-5 - - TRBV19
CAIGQGASGANVLTF TGTGCCATTGGACAGGGGGCGTCCGGGGCCAACGTCCTGACTTTC TRBJ2-6 - TRBD1 TRBV10-3
CAWDSTSGANVLTF TGTGCCTGGGACAGTACATCTGGGGCCAACGTCCTGACTTTC TRBJ2-6 - - TRBV30
CASSQDTRASKNIQYF TGCGCCAGCAGCCAAGATACGAGGGCAAGCAAAAACATTCAGTACTTC TRBJ2-4 - - TRBV4-1
CASSLLSGGNTGELFF TGCGCCAGCAGCTTGTTATCGGGGGGAAACACCGGGGAGCTGTTTTTT TRBJ2-2 - TRBD2 TRBV5-1
CASQDRGQNTEAFF TGTGCCAGCCAAGACAGGGGGCAGAACACTGAAGCTTTCTTT TRBJ1-1 - TRBD1 TRBV7-9
CASSIRLAGGPGTGELFF TGTGCCAGTAGTATACGGCTAGCGGGGGGGCCGGGCACCGGGGAGCTGTTTTTT TRBJ2-2 - TRBD2 TRBV19
CASSLLSQGETQYF TGTGCCAGCAGTTTATTGTCCCAGGGAGAGACCCAGTACTTC TRBJ2-5 - - TRBV28
CASSFGGQGSHFYNEQFF TGTGCCAGCAGCTTTGGGGGACAGGGATCCCACTTTTACAATGAGCAGTTCTTC TRBJ2-1 - TRBD1 TRBV7-9
CASSREQLGAFYNEQFF TGCGCCAGCAGCCGGGAACAGTTGGGGGCCTTCTACAATGAGCAGTTCTTC TRBJ2-1 - - TRBV5-1
CASGLVPSPGHGGYTF TGTGCTAGTGGTTTGGTACCCTCCCCAGGGCACGGCGGCTACACCTTC TRBJ1-2 - - TRBV12-5